The 24 T cell receptor beta chains reported below all come from one sample, sequenced in a study of T cell changes during pregnancy in multiple sclerosis. The table came from immunoSEQ multiplex PCR; TCRdb's copy has only in-frame clones and leaves some out. The data show tens of thousands of clones, approximately 90% seen once. Sequencing used peripheral blood, obtained in the third trimester of pregnancy. All receptors derive from a female donor with multiple sclerosis, enrolled in a pregnancy study.

V usage is TRBV5-6 and J usage is TRBJ2-1; 8 nucleotides line up with TRBD1. With V trimmed by 0 bases and J by 7 bases, 9 bases remained unmatched. Germline V gene data show CDR1 as SGHDT and CDR2 as YYEEEE. CDR3 length: 16 amino acids. The CDR3 coding sequence is TGTGCCAGCAGCTTGGAGGGACAGGCCCTTTTTAATGAGCAGTTCTTC. This codes for CASSLEGQALFNEQFF.

The chain is built from TRBV6-5 and TRBJ2-1; possible D gene TRBD2, 6 bases. V was shortened by 5 bases and J by 3 bases, with 11 bases between the two germline ends. The CDR3 consists of 14 residues. Germline V CDR1 and CDR2: MNHEY, SVGAGI. In DNA, the CDR3 is TGTGCCAGCAGTCGTAGCGGCTTCTACAATGAGCAGTTCTTC. Its protein is CASSRSGFYNEQFF.

The genes are TRBV19 and TRBJ2-1; 13 bases are a match to TRBD2. CDR1 and CDR2 from the germline V gene are LNHDA and SQIVND (reference sequence). J was trimmed by 4 bases and V by 6 bases; bases with no gene match: 3. The CDR3 loop spans 15 amino acids. The DNA for the CDR3 is TGTGCCAGTAGCCTACTAGCGGGGGGGTACAATGAGCAGTTCTTC. It yields the protein CASSLLAGGYNEQFF.

The chain links TRBV7-3 to TRBJ1-2; D remains ambiguous. The CDR3 contains 13 residues. Germline lookup yields CDR1 SGHTA and CDR2 FQGTGA. The V end lost 4 bases, the J end lost 8 bases, and 14 bases lay between the germline ends. In DNA, the CDR3 is TGTGCCAGCAGCTCCAACACCGTGGGCGGCTACACCTTC. This encodes CASSSNTVGGYTF.

The chain couples TRBV6-1 to TRBJ1-4, with 8 bases aligning to TRBD1. Trimming at V came to 3 bases and at J to 8 bases, leaving 2 bases not matched to a gene. CDR1 and CDR2 (germline): MNHNS, SASEGT. The CDR3 has 13 amino acids. The CDR3 DNA is TGTGCCAGCAGTGAGACAGGGGAGGAAAAACTGTTTTTT. It translates to CASSETGEEKLFF.

This chain links TRBV5-1 with TRBJ2-3, with 11 bases fitting TRBD2. Germline V gene sequence: CDR1 SGHRS, CDR2 YFSETQ. Unmatched junction bases numbered 10, after V lost 3 bases and J lost 1 base. The CDR3 has 18 amino acids. The CDR3 DNA reads as TGCGCCAGCAGCTCCCAATTACAGACTAGCGGGGGCACAGATACGCAGTATTTT. Protein product: CASSSQLQTSGGTDTQYF.

The chain has TRBV27 and TRBJ2-1; TRBD2 agrees at 10 bases. The ends lost 8 bases at V and 8 bases at J; junction bases unmatched: 6. From germline, CDR1 is MNHEY and CDR2 SMNVEV (reference sequence). The CDR3 is 13 amino acids. The CDR3 DNA follows: TGTGCCAGCTGGAGTAGCGGGGGGCATGAGCAGTTCTTC. The encoded protein is CASWSSGGHEQFF.

J is TRBJ2-3 and V is TRBV27, with a weak D call TRBD2 (6 bases). This CDR3 has 12 residues. The germline gives CDR1 MNHEY, CDR2 SMNVEV (reference sequence). V was cut by 6 bases and J by 6 bases, with 10 bases left in between. The DNA for the CDR3 is TGTGCCAGCAGCCCCCGGGGGGATACGCAGTATTTT. This sequence encodes CASSPRGDTQYF.

J is TRBJ2-7 and V is TRBV5-4; tentative D call: TRBD2 (7 bases). This CDR3 comprises 15 residues. Trimming stripped 0 bases from V and 3 bases from J, with 13 bases between. Germline lookup yields CDR1 SGHNT and CDR2 YYREEE (reference sequence). The chain's CDR3 is CASSLGGGPNYEQYF. The CDR3, as DNA: TGTGCCAGCAGCTTGGGCGGGGGCCCAAACTACGAGCAGTACTTC.

The CDR3 DNA follows: TGTGCCAGCAGCTTAATTGGGACAGGGGATCAGCCCCAGCATTTT. It is translated as CASSLIGTGDQPQHF. The rearrangement links TRBV7-2 to TRBJ1-5, with 10 bases that match TRBD1. CDR1 and CDR2 (germline): SGHTA, FQGNSA. Unmatched junction bases numbered 3, after V lost 2 bases and J lost 5 bases. The CDR3 is made up of 15 amino acids.

The chain recombines TRBV19 with TRBJ1-2; D gene ambiguous. The CDR3 is made up of 15 amino acids. Germline values: CDR1 LNHDA, CDR2 SQIVND (reference sequence). V lost 7 bases and J 3 bases, leaving 18 bases between the germline ends. The CDR3 DNA follows: TGTGCCAGTAAGGAGGGTCCCCAGGAGTACTATGGCTACACCTTC. Encoded protein: CASKEGPQEYYGYTF.

The J gene is TRBJ2-7, the V gene TRBV2; TRBD1 is a possible D gene (5 bases). CDR1 is SNHLY, CDR2 FYNNEI, per germline. This CDR3 region has 12 residues. Trimming stripped 3 bases from V and 6 bases from J, with 9 bases between. The CDR3 sequence is CASSDTQGEQYF. The CDR3 region has the DNA TGTGCCAGCAGTGATACCCAGGGCGAGCAGTACTTC.

CDR3 coding DNA: TGTGCCATCAGTGAGCCACGACACACCTATGGCTACACCTTC. Translated, it gives CAISEPRHTYGYTF. This chain links TRBV10-3 with TRBJ1-2, with D hard to call. The CDR3 is made up of 14 amino acids. The germline V and J ends were trimmed by 2 bases and 4 bases, with 11 bases remaining between them. The germline V gene has CDR1 ENHRY and CDR2 SYGVKD.

The genes are TRBV14 and TRBJ2-7, with a possible D match to TRBD1 (6 bases). The CDR3 is 19 amino acids. Looked up from germline, CDR1 is SGHDN and CDR2 is FVKESK. Trimming left V 1 base short and J 0 bases short, with 22 bases between. CDR3 loop: CASSQVPGRPGTLSYEQYF. CDR3 coding DNA: TGTGCCAGCAGCCAAGTTCCAGGGAGACCCGGGACACTCTCCTACGAGCAGTACTTC.

The chain is built from TRBV10-3 and TRBJ2-3; TRBD2 matches at 13 bases. Germline CDR1 ENHRY, CDR2 SYGVKD. V was pared by 5 bases and J by 0 bases, with 14 bases of the junction left unmatched. There are 20 residues in the CDR3. The chain's CDR3 is CAISPSTSGGSLQSTDTQYF. For the CDR3, the DNA is TGTGCCATCAGTCCATCGACTAGCGGGGGGTCCTTACAAAGCACAGATACGCAGTATTTT.

The CDR3 loop is CASSLDEVEQFF. CDR3 nucleotide sequence: TGCGCCAGCAGCTTGGATGAGGTGGAGCAGTTCTTC. The chain has TRBV5-1 and TRBJ2-1, with D hard to call. The germline gives CDR1 SGHRS, CDR2 YFSETQ. This CDR3 has 12 residues. V was shortened by 0 bases and J by 10 bases, with 8 bases between the two germline ends.

The chain has TRBV5-1 and TRBJ1-1; D might be TRBD1 (6 bases). Per the germline V gene, CDR1 is SGHRS and CDR2 is YFSETQ. Trimming stripped 1 base from V and 4 bases from J, with 11 bases between. This CDR3 is built from 14 residues. CDR3 sequence: CASSLQGTATEAFF. The CDR3 DNA follows: TGCGCCAGCAGCTTGCAGGGGACGGCCACTGAAGCTTTCTTT. Complete variable domain (other parts from reference TRBV5-1 and TRBJ1-1): KAGVTQTPRYLIKTRGQQVTLSCSPISGHRSVSWYQQTPGQGLQFLFEYFSETQRNKGNFPGRFSGRQFSNSRSEMNVSTLELGDSALYLCASSLQGTATEAFFGQGTRLTVV.

The rearrangement links TRBV4-1 to TRBJ2-1, with 12 bases fitting TRBD2. The CDR3 is 16 residues long. After removal of 4 bases from V and 4 bases from J, the junction contained 5 bases not matched to a gene. CDR1 and CDR2 (germline): MGHRA, YSYEKL. The CDR3 DNA reads TGCGCCAGCAGCCCTAGGGGGACTAGCGGGTACAATGAGCAGTTCTTC. This sequence encodes CASSPRGTSGYNEQFF.

The J gene is TRBJ1-6, the V gene TRBV9; D is unresolved. The V and J ends lost 0 bases and 7 bases respectively, with 11 bases between them. The CDR3 is 15 residues long. The V gene's germline CDR1 is SGDLS and CDR2 YYNGEE. The CDR3 sequence is CASSVDNGLNSPLHF. As DNA, the CDR3 is TGTGCCAGCAGCGTAGATAACGGGTTAAATTCACCCCTCCACTTT.

The chain employs TRBV5-8 and TRBJ2-5; a possible D gene is TRBD1 (5 bases). CDR3 length: 14 amino acids. Germline assignment: CDR1 SGHTS and CDR2 YDEGEE. Deletions cut 2 bases from V and 5 bases from J, with 13 bases between. The CDR3 DNA reads TGTGCCAGCAGCTTAAGGGGATTCCTGGAGACCCAGTACTTC. This codes for CASSLRGFLETQYF.

The chain has TRBV5-8 and TRBJ2-2; TRBD1 is a possible D gene (6 bases). CDR1 is SGHTS and CDR2 is YDEGEE in the germline V gene. V was cut by 5 bases and J by 13 bases, with 12 bases left in between. The CDR3 consists of 11 residues. The DNA for the CDR3 is TGTGCCAGCAGGCAGGGGCTGGGGCTGTTTTTT. Protein: CASRQGLGLFF.

V gene TRBV19 combines with J gene TRBJ1-6, with 11 positions matching TRBD1. Trimming at V came to 9 bases and at J to 8 bases, leaving 3 bases not matched to a gene. There are 13 residues in the CDR3. The V gene's germline CDR1 is LNHDA and CDR2 SQIVND (reference sequence). The CDR3 loop is CASRGQGDSPLHF. The CDR3 DNA reads as TGTGCCAGCCGGGGACAGGGGGATTCACCCCTCCACTTT.

This clone was found once. The chain links TRBV30 to TRBJ1-4; tentative D call: TRBD1 (6 bases). V shed 2 bases and J shed 8 bases, with 12 bases lying between them. In germline, CDR1 is GTSNPN, CDR2 SVGIG (reference sequence). The CDR3 spans 13 residues. CDR3 nucleotides: TGTGCCTGGAGTCACAGGGAAGGAGAAAAACTGTTTTTT. Translation gives CAWSHREGEKLFF.

V usage is TRBV7-8 and J usage is TRBJ2-3, with 8 bases matching TRBD2. V gave up 1 base and J gave up 4 bases; unmatched junction bases: 13. Germline assignment: CDR1 SGHVS and CDR2 FQNEAQ. The CDR3 spans 18 residues. The CDR3 loop reads CASSLGQAGASPPDTQYF. CDR3 DNA: TGTGCCAGCAGCTTAGGCCAAGCGGGGGCCTCGCCACCAGATACGCAGTATTTT.